What follows describes a single T cell receptor beta chain. As handled by the study authors: For nucleated cells, counts were estimated from reference gene primer amplification. The method was immunoSEQ multiplex PCR; TCRdb's version includes in-frame clones alone and lacks a portion of them. V, J and clone size are those of that table, while D and trimming were read from the DNA. The sample records 170,000 or so clones, roughly 84% being singletons. This record comes from a study of blood T cell repertoires in COVID-19. Background on the study: The study drew acute and convalescent COVID-19 samples from the United States, Italy and Spain.

The V segment lost 3 bases and the J segment 0 bases; nucleotides outside the gene matches: 17. The CDR3 totals 22 residues. CDR1 and CDR2 from the germline V gene are LNHDA and SQIVND (reference sequence). The receptor was isolated from a man over 45 with active or convalescent COVID-19. The chain couples TRBV19 to TRBJ2-2; TRBD2 matches at 12 bases. The material sequenced was peripheral blood. This CDR3 reads CASSIWEGLAGDQFANTGELFF. CDR3 nucleotides: TGTGCCAGTAGTATCTGGGAGGGACTAGCGGGCGACCAGTTCGCGAACACCGGGGAGCTGTTTTTT.